What follows are 32 T cell receptor beta chains derived from one specimen sequenced in a study of T cells in lung cancer brain metastases. Sequencing was performed with immunoSEQ multiplex PCR; in TCRdb, only in-frame clones are kept and a portion is missing. Among a few thousand clones listed, 85% to 95% were seen once. The specimen sequenced was tumor tissue from a brain metastasis. Receptors originate from a man between 70 and 80 years old with non-small cell lung cancer that had spread to the brain.

V is TRBV28 and J is TRBJ1-1, with D tentatively TRBD1 (5 bases). Germline V lookup: CDR1 MDHEN, CDR2 SYDVKM. The V gene lost 8 bases and the J gene lost 6 bases, with 22 bases spanning the gap. This CDR3 is built from 15 residues. The CDR3: CASCRWGSGGAEAFF. The CDR3 DNA follows: TGTGCCAGCTGCCGGTGGGGGTCGGGTGGCGCTGAAGCTTTCTTT.

This clone occurred once. This chain connects TRBV10-3 to TRBJ1-2; D remains unclear. V was pared by 0 bases and J by 4 bases, with 15 bases between. Germline V gene sequence: CDR1 ENHRY, CDR2 SYGVKD. The CDR3 covers 16 residues. CDR3 bases: TGTGCCATCAGTGAGTCGACTAGGCCCGGGATCTATGGCTACACCTTC. Its translation is CAISESTRPGIYGYTF.

The genes are TRBV30 and TRBJ1-6, with a possible D match to TRBD1 (5 bases). The CDR3 length is 12 residues. Trimming removed 2 bases at V and 10 bases at J, with 9 bases between. The germline V gene has CDR1 GTSNPN and CDR2 SVGIG (reference sequence). The CDR3: CAWSHQGSPLHF. The CDR3 nucleotides read TGTGCCTGGAGTCACCAGGGCTCACCCCTCCACTTT.

The rearrangement uses TRBV6-5 and TRBJ1-1, with D unresolved. Germline values: CDR1 MNHEY, CDR2 SVGAGI. The CDR3 extends over 13 amino acids. V lost 2 bases and J 8 bases, leaving 12 bases between the germline ends. CDR3 DNA sequence: TGTGCCAGCAGTTACCGCCAGGAATCCGAAGCTTTCTTT. Its translation is CASSYRQESEAFF.

V gene TRBV7-2 combines with J gene TRBJ2-6, with D tentatively TRBD2 (6 bases). The CDR3 length is 15 residues. The germline CDR1 and CDR2 sequences are SGHTA and FQGNSA. Trimming shortened V by 10 bases and J by 2 bases, and 15 bases separated the two germline ends. The CDR3 region is CANNRRAAGANVLTF. The CDR3 DNA reads as TGTGCCAACAACCGGAGGGCCGCTGGGGCCAACGTCCTGACTTTC.

The rearrangement joins TRBV6-1 to TRBJ2-4; TRBD1 matches 7 bases. CDR3 length equals 16 residues. V trimming: 4 bases; J trimming: 3 bases; junction bases outside the gene matches: 9. Germline V CDR1 and CDR2: MNHNS, SASEGT. The CDR3 DNA reads as TGTGCCAGCAGTGGGAGTAGGGGGCAGGACAAAAACATTCAGTACTTC. This encodes CASSGSRGQDKNIQYF.

The rearrangement joins TRBV6-4 to TRBJ2-1; 10 bases are shared with TRBD2. V was clipped by 4 bases and J by 0 bases; unmatched bases: 6. There are 17 residues in the CDR3. Germline CDR1 MRHNA, CDR2 SNTAGT. CDR3 bases: TGTGCCAGCAGTGCGACTAGCGGGCTGAGCTCCTACAATGAGCAGTTCTTC. This translates into CASSATSGLSSYNEQFF.

The chain recombines TRBV4-2 with TRBJ2-5, with D maybe TRBD2 (7 bases). The germline gives CDR1 LGHNA, CDR2 YNFKEQ. V lost 0 bases and J lost 5, with 16 bases in between. The CDR3 is 16 amino acids. The CDR3 reads CASSQDGTGGEETQYF. As DNA, the CDR3 is TGTGCCAGCAGCCAAGATGGTACGGGGGGCGAGGAGACCCAGTACTTC.

This chain connects TRBV7-9 to TRBJ1-5; perhaps TRBD1 as D (6 bases). The germline gives CDR1 SEHNR, CDR2 FQNEAQ (reference sequence). The germline V and J ends were trimmed by 4 bases and 4 bases, with 8 bases remaining between them. The CDR3 loop spans 13 amino acids. The CDR3: CASSYGQNQPQHF. The CDR3 DNA is TGTGCCAGCAGCTATGGACAGAATCAGCCCCAGCATTTT.

This sequence joins TRBV5-5 and TRBJ1-1; the D gene is possibly TRBD1 (6 bases). CDR1 and CDR2 from the germline V gene are SGHKS and YYEKEE (reference sequence). The CDR3 loop spans 14 amino acids. V lost 4 bases to trimming and J lost 0 bases, with 10 bases between them. The CDR3, as DNA: TGTGCCAGCAGCAGGACAGCCTTGAACACTGAAGCTTTCTTT. It yields the protein CASSRTALNTEAFF.

This sequence joins TRBV4-2 and TRBJ2-5; 10 bases align to TRBD2. The CDR3 extends over 17 amino acids. Germline loops: CDR1 LGHNA, CDR2 YNFKEQ. The V segment lost 5 bases and the J segment 5 bases; nucleotides outside the gene matches: 14. DNA for the CDR3: TGTGCCAGCAGCGTAGGGGTGAAGGCTAGCGGGAGTGAGACCCAGTACTTC. Its translation: CASSVGVKASGSETQYF.

The chain has TRBV5-1 and TRBJ1-1, with no clear D. The CDR3 contains 13 residues. V was pared by 4 bases and J by 7 bases, with 14 bases between. The germline V gene encodes CDR1 SGHRS and CDR2 YFSETQ. This CDR3 is CASSPPSGCEAFF. The CDR3 nucleotides are TGCGCCAGCAGCCCCCCAAGCGGGTGTGAAGCTTTCTTT.

The V gene is TRBV7-7, the J gene TRBJ2-2; D might be TRBD2 (5 bases). V lost 7 bases and J 5 bases, leaving 17 bases between the germline ends. Looked up from germline, CDR1 is SSHAT and CDR2 is FNYEAQ (reference sequence). This CDR3 has 15 amino acids. CDR3 sequence reads: CASTSGRRSTGELFF. The CDR3 DNA follows: TGTGCCAGCACCTCGGGGAGAAGGTCTACCGGGGAGCTGTTTTTT.

The J gene is TRBJ2-3, the V gene TRBV7-9; 13 bases are shared with TRBD2. V was pared by 6 bases and J by 6 bases, with 12 bases of the junction left unmatched. The CDR3 spans 17 residues. Per the germline V gene, CDR1 is SEHNR and CDR2 is FQNEAQ (reference sequence). CDR3 nucleotide sequence: TGTGCCAGCAGTCCGACTAGCGGGGGGTCTACCTCGGATACGCAGTATTTT. It specifies CASSPTSGGSTSDTQYF. Using reference TRBV7-9 and TRBJ2-3 for the parts outside the CDR3, the full variable domain is DTGVSQNPRHKITKRGQNVTFRCDPISEHNRLYWYRQTLGQGPEFLTYFQNEAQLEKSRLLSDRFSAERPKGSFSTLEIQRTEQGDSAMYLCASSPTSGGSTSDTQYFGPGTRLTVL.

With regard to this clone: Compared with germline, one end of the junction differs, possibly owing to a read error. This CDR3 is CASSPRTGGYKQYF. The CDR3, as DNA: TGTGCCAGCAGCCCCCGAACAGGGGGCTACAAGCAGTACTTC. The chain combines TRBV4-2 with TRBJ2-7; 9 bases match TRBD1. CDR3 length equals 14 residues. Germline V gene sequence: CDR1 LGHNA, CDR2 YNFKEQ.

The V gene is TRBV6-5, the J gene TRBJ2-5, with D possibly being TRBD1 or TRBD2 (7 bases each). CDR3 length: 15 amino acids. CDR1 is MNHEY, CDR2 SVGAGI, per germline. Trimming pared 7 bases from V and 1 base from J, leaving 16 bases between. CDR3 loop: CASTSTGEGQETQYF. The CDR3 nucleotides are TGTGCCAGCACCTCCACAGGGGAGGGCCAAGAGACCCAGTACTTC.

Only a few counts were recorded for this clone. The genes are TRBV7-9 and TRBJ1-1; D possibly corresponds to TRBD1 (6 bases). Germline-derived CDR1 and CDR2 are SEHNR and FQNEAQ (reference sequence). This CDR3 comprises 17 residues. Trimming cost V 3 bases and J 1 base, with 18 bases left between them. In DNA, the CDR3 is TGTGCCAGCAGCTTTGATTGGGGGGCAGGAGGGAACACTGAAGCTTTCTTT. Translation gives CASSFDWGAGGNTEAFF.

Concerning this clone itself: The sample carries other DNA sequences with the same CDR3. The chain uses TRBV18 and TRBJ2-2; weak D call: TRBD2 (7 bases). The CDR3 consists of 16 residues. CDR1 is KGHSH and CDR2 is LQKENI in the germline V gene. V was trimmed by 4 bases and J by 0 bases, leaving 12 bases between them. The CDR3 sequence: CASSRGGGANTGELFF. The CDR3 DNA is TGTGCCAGCTCACGGGGGGGCGGAGCGAACACCGGGGAGCTGTTTTTT.

This chain joins TRBV5-1 and TRBJ2-7, with D possibly TRBD1 on 5 matching bases. Per germline, CDR1 SGHRS and CDR2 YFSETQ. V lost 4 bases and J 3 bases, leaving 17 bases between the germline ends. CDR3 length equals 15 residues. The CDR3 loop is CASSPVGAGNYEQYF. The CDR3 DNA reads as TGCGCCAGCAGCCCGGTAGGGGCAGGGAACTACGAGCAGTACTTC. Drawing the rest from reference TRBV5-1 and TRBJ2-7, the complete variable domain is KAGVTQTPRYLIKTRGQQVTLSCSPISGHRSVSWYQQTPGQGLQFLFEYFSETQRNKGNFPGRFSGRQFSNSRSEMNVSTLELGDSALYLCASSPVGAGNYEQYFGPGTRLTVT.

This clone has a handful of counts. The V and J genes are TRBV19 and TRBJ1-1; the match to TRBD1 covers 7 bases. CDR1 is LNHDA, CDR2 SQIVND, per germline (reference sequence). V lost 8 bases, J lost 1 base, and 4 bases stayed unmatched. CDR3 length equals 13 residues. Here the CDR3 reads CASSWDRNTEAFF. The CDR3 DNA follows: TGTGCCAGTTCCTGGGACAGGAACACTGAAGCTTTCTTT.

The chain carries TRBV7-2 and TRBJ2-5; D is perhaps TRBD2 (6 bases). CDR3 length equals 13 residues. Trimming cost V 5 bases and J 7 bases, with 14 bases left between them. CDR1 and CDR2 from the germline V gene are SGHTA and FQGNSA. CDR3 coding DNA: TGTGCCAGCAGCCGGACGGGGGTGGGGACCCAGTACTTC. Translated: CASSRTGVGTQYF.

This sequence joins TRBV19 and TRBJ1-2, with D tentatively TRBD1 (5 bases). The V and J ends lost 4 bases and 2 bases respectively, with 11 bases between them. The CDR3 is made up of 14 amino acids. Germline CDR1 LNHDA, CDR2 SQIVND (reference sequence). CDR3 in DNA: TGTGCCAGTAGTACTTTTACAGGAAACTATGGCTACACCTTC. Residues: CASSTFTGNYGYTF. Full variable domain (missing parts from reference TRBV19 and TRBJ1-2): DGGITQSPKYLFRKEGQNVTLSCEQNLNHDAMYWYRQDPGQGLRLIYYSQIVNDFQKGDIAEGYSVSREKKESFPLTVTSAQKNPTAFYLCASSTFTGNYGYTFGSGTRLTVV.

V usage is TRBV20-1 and J usage is TRBJ1-2; D is uncertain. Trimming took 5 bases from V and 6 from J, leaving 10 bases between them. This CDR3 is built from 11 residues. Germline CDR1 DFQATT, CDR2 SNEGSKA (reference sequence). CDR3 in DNA: TGCAGTGCTCTCGGGCTTAATGGCTACACCTTC. The encoded protein is CSALGLNGYTF.

The gene calls are TRBV5-6 and TRBJ1-5, with 10 bases identical to TRBD1. Trimming took 0 bases from V and 2 from J; bases not matched to a gene: 8. The CDR3 has 18 amino acids. Looked up from germline, CDR1 is SGHDT and CDR2 is YYEEEE. The CDR3 region has the DNA TGTGCCAGCAGCTTGGGGGACAGGGGCATTGAGGGCAATCAGCCCCAGCATTTT. This codes for CASSLGDRGIEGNQPQHF.

J is TRBJ1-2 and V is TRBV10-1; a possible D gene is TRBD1 (5 bases). Germline loops: CDR1 WNHNN, CDR2 SYGVQD (reference sequence). The CDR3 spans 17 residues. V lost 4 bases and J 0 bases, leaving 18 bases between the germline ends. CDR3 DNA: TGCGCCAGCAGTGCAGGGAGGACTGCGACACCTAACTATGGCTACACCTTC. It yields the protein CASSAGRTATPNYGYTF.

The rearrangement links TRBV27 to TRBJ2-2, with D hard to call. V gave up 3 bases and J gave up 2 bases, with 7 bases separating them. The CDR3 sequence is 14 residues long. Per the germline V gene, CDR1 is MNHEY and CDR2 is SMNVEV (reference sequence). The CDR3 DNA sequence: TGTGCCAGCAGTTTTGAAATTAACACCGGGGAGCTGTTTTTT. Its translation is CASSFEINTGELFF.

The CDR3 DNA sequence: TGCGCCAGCAGCTTGACAGGGTCGAGAGAGCAGTACTTC. It encodes CASSLTGSREQYF. The chain couples TRBV5-1 to TRBJ2-7, with D perhaps TRBD1 (6 bases). The V end lost 1 base, the J end lost 7 bases, and 12 bases lay between the germline ends. The CDR3 is 13 residues long. CDR1 and CDR2 from the germline V gene are SGHRS and YFSETQ.

The rearrangement links TRBV11-2 to TRBJ2-3, with D perhaps TRBD1 or TRBD2 (5 bases each). This CDR3 spans 13 amino acids. The V gene's germline CDR1 is SGHAT and CDR2 FQNNGV. The V gene lost 0 bases and the J gene lost 15 bases, with 16 bases spanning the gap. In DNA, the CDR3 is TGTGCCAGCAGCTTAGACCCCGGGACCGTGGCATATTTT. Encoded protein: CASSLDPGTVAYF.

The chain uses TRBV5-4 and TRBJ2-7, with a tentative D call TRBD1 (7 bases). The CDR3 length is 15 residues. The V and J ends lost 0 bases and 4 bases respectively, with 14 bases between them. Germline V gene lookup returns CDR1 SGHNT and CDR2 YYREEE (reference sequence). The CDR3 nucleotides read TGTGCCAGCAGCTTGGGAGGAGGGGGCGAGTACGAGCAGTACTTC. This gives the protein CASSLGGGGEYEQYF.

The genes are TRBV11-3 and TRBJ2-7; 8 nucleotides agree with TRBD1. V lost 3 bases and J lost 6; bases outside the gene matches: 10. The CDR3 is 15 residues long. Germline V CDR1 and CDR2: SGHNT, YENEEA. The CDR3 region has the DNA TGTGCCAGCAGCTTTGCGGGCGGACAGGGATCCGAGCAGTACTTC. Residues: CASSFAGGQGSEQYF.

V and J are TRBV6-5 and TRBJ1-2; D remains ambiguous. CDR1 and CDR2 from the germline V gene are MNHEY and SVGAGI. Trimming removed 2 bases at V and 0 bases at J, with 13 bases between. This CDR3 is 16 amino acids long. The DNA for the CDR3 is TGTGCCAGCAGTTACGACGGGAACACATCTAACTATGGCTACACCTTC. This sequence encodes CASSYDGNTSNYGYTF.

The V gene is TRBV2, the J gene TRBJ2-4, with D possibly being TRBD1 (7 bases). Germline CDR1 is SNHLY and CDR2 is FYNNEI. This CDR3 is 12 amino acids long. V lost 8 bases to trimming and J lost 9 bases, with 14 bases between them. CDR3: CASGGTDGIQYF. The CDR3 DNA sequence: TGTGCCAGCGGAGGGACAGATGGCATTCAGTACTTC.